The 27 T cell receptor beta chains in this list originate from one sample, sequenced in a study of cytomegalovirus exposure and HLA in healthy donors. It was with 60 Vbeta and 13 Jbeta primers that the PCR ran. Assay used: immunoSEQ multiplex PCR; TCRdb lists only in-frame clones, some missing. The table lists over 100,000 clones, less than 80% of them singletons. Sequences were obtained from PBMCs. Source of these receptors: a woman in her 30s in good health and CMV-seronegative.

The chain combines TRBV7-9 with TRBJ2-2, with TRBD2 matching over 7 bases. The CDR3 consists of 16 residues. V dropped 11 bases and J dropped 2; count of bases not matched to a gene: 14. Germline loops: CDR1 SEHNR, CDR2 FQNEAQ (reference sequence). The CDR3 nucleotides are TGTGCCGGGCACGGGCTAGCGGCCGCAAACACCGGGGAGCTGTTTTTT. Its translation: CAGHGLAAANTGELFF.

The genes are TRBV19 and TRBJ1-1, with unresolved D. Trimming removed 6 bases at V and 8 bases at J, with 13 bases between. Germline V gives CDR1 LNHDA, CDR2 SQIVND (reference sequence). The CDR3 spans 12 residues. In nucleotides, the CDR3 is TGTGCCAGTAGGTCCGAACCCAGAGAAGCTTTCTTT. Its protein product is CASRSEPREAFF.

This chain uses TRBV7-2 with TRBJ2-7; D is unclear. Looked up from germline, CDR1 is SGHTA and CDR2 is FQGNSA. CDR3 length equals 13 residues. The V end was cut by 9 bases, the J end by 3 bases, with 15 bases between. The CDR3 loop is CASSTRVSYEQYF. Written as DNA, the CDR3 is TGTGCCAGTTCAACACGGGTCAGCTACGAGCAGTACTTC.

J is TRBJ1-4 and V is TRBV7-8, with 7 bases that match TRBD1. V shed 5 bases, J shed 3 bases, and the junction held 6 bases outside the gene matches. Germline CDR1 SGHVS, CDR2 FQNEAQ. CDR3 size: 15 residues. The CDR3 sequence is CASSTRGWSNEKLFF. The CDR3 nucleotides are TGTGCCAGCAGCACCAGGGGGTGGTCTAATGAAAAACTGTTTTTT.

This rearrangement joins TRBV6-5 to TRBJ2-3; 9 bases map to TRBD2. The V and J ends lost 8 bases and 6 bases, in that order; junction bases with no gene match: 9. The CDR3 extends over 14 amino acids. The germline V gene encodes CDR1 MNHEY and CDR2 SVGAGI. DNA of the CDR3: TGTGCCAGCGGGATAGCGGGAGTCGTGGATACGCAGTATTTT. Translating it yields CASGIAGVVDTQYF.

The chain couples TRBV7-9 to TRBJ1-3; 9 bases line up with TRBD1. V trimming: 3 bases; J trimming: 4 bases; junction bases outside the gene matches: 4. Germline CDR1 SEHNR, CDR2 FQNEAQ (reference sequence). The CDR3 spans 15 residues. The CDR3 sequence is CASSFTGTGGNTIYF. The CDR3 DNA reads TGTGCCAGCAGCTTTACCGGGACAGGGGGAAACACCATATATTTT.

This clone was counted a single time. The chain employs TRBV7-9 and TRBJ1-2; 7 nucleotides match TRBD1. Germline V gene sequence: CDR1 SEHNR, CDR2 FQNEAQ (reference sequence). CDR3 length: 15 residues. With V trimmed by 4 bases and J by 4 bases, 9 bases remained unmatched. The CDR3 is CASSSLGQKLYGYTF. CDR3 nucleotides: TGTGCCAGCAGCTCCTTGGGACAGAAACTCTATGGCTACACCTTC.

This clone turned up a few times. V usage is TRBV18 and J usage is TRBJ2-6; 8 nucleotides line up with TRBD1. The V gene end was trimmed by 3 bases and the J gene end by 0 bases; junction bases not matched to a gene: 7. Per the germline V gene, CDR1 is KGHSH and CDR2 is LQKENI. The CDR3 spans 18 residues. The CDR3 DNA follows: TGTGCCAGCTCACCCGGACAGGGTCCCCTCTCTGGGGCCAACGTCCTGACTTTC. It encodes CASSPGQGPLSGANVLTF.

The rearrangement links TRBV7-6 to TRBJ2-7, with 7 bases lining up with TRBD2. J was trimmed by 2 bases and V by 5 bases; bases with no gene match: 9. Germline-derived CDR1 and CDR2 are SGHVS and FNYEAQ. The CDR3 contains 15 residues. The CDR3 protein is CASSPAGLSAYEQYF. CDR3 sequence (DNA): TGTGCCAGCAGCCCGGCGGGACTATCCGCCTACGAGCAGTACTTC.

This sequence joins TRBV9 and TRBJ2-1; 7 bases match TRBD2. This CDR3 comprises 14 residues. V shed 3 bases, J shed 7 bases, and the junction held 7 bases outside the gene matches. Germline CDR1 is SGDLS and CDR2 is YYNGEE. The CDR3 spells CASSALGGGNEQFF. As DNA, the CDR3 is TGTGCCAGCAGCGCCCTCGGGGGAGGGAATGAGCAGTTCTTC.

This clone was recorded only once. The chain employs TRBV5-1 and TRBJ1-3; 7 bases match TRBD1. The CDR3 spans 17 residues. Trimming at V came to 0 bases and at J to 0 bases, leaving 6 bases not matched to a gene. In germline, CDR1 is SGHRS, CDR2 YFSETQ. CDR3 sequence (DNA): TGCGCCAGCAGCTTGGCCACGGGACAGCACTCTGGAAACACCATATATTTT. Its protein product is CASSLATGQHSGNTIYF.

This clone was counted a few times. The chain joins TRBV28 to TRBJ1-5; 7 positions agree with TRBD1. The CDR3 is made up of 14 amino acids. J lost 5 bases, V lost 6 bases, and 7 bases had no gene match. CDR1 and CDR2 from the germline V gene are MDHEN and SYDVKM. Here the CDR3 DNA reads TGTGCCAGCAGGGGACAGAGCAACGATCAGCCCCAGCATTTT. Translating gives CASRGQSNDQPQHF.

The chain is built from TRBV28 and TRBJ1-3, with D possibly being TRBD1 (5 bases). The germline gives CDR1 MDHEN, CDR2 SYDVKM. V was shortened by 6 bases and J by 2 bases, with 11 bases between the two germline ends. The CDR3 has 14 amino acids. CDR3 nucleotides: TGTGCCAGCAGACCAGGGAATGCTGGAAACACCATATATTTT. It translates to CASRPGNAGNTIYF.

The chain combines TRBV18 with TRBJ2-2; 7 nucleotides line up with TRBD2. Germline CDR1 is KGHSH and CDR2 is LQKENI. V was clipped by 6 bases and J by 3 bases; unmatched bases: 19. The CDR3 covers 19 residues. The CDR3 bases are TGTGCCAGCTCGCCAGTGGGAGGGGCCGCTTTCTCGGACACCGGGGAGCTGTTTTTT. Its translation: CASSPVGGAAFSDTGELFF.

This clone appeared a few times. This sequence joins TRBV5-4 and TRBJ2-7; D possibly corresponds to TRBD2 (5 bases). Trimming took off 1 base at V and 4 bases at J, with 9 bases between the two ends. Germline values: CDR1 SGHNT, CDR2 YYREEE (reference sequence). CDR3 length: 13 residues. CDR3 DNA sequence: TGTGCCAGCAGCTTGACTAGTGGGTACGAGCAGTACTTC. This codes for CASSLTSGYEQYF.

The chain uses TRBV5-6 and TRBJ2-5, with a weak D call TRBD2 (6 bases). The CDR3 consists of 15 residues. Trimming stripped 4 bases from V and 0 bases from J, with 13 bases between. Germline CDR1 is SGHDT and CDR2 is YYEEEE. The CDR3 sequence: CASSIFRDYQETQYF. The DNA for the CDR3 is TGTGCCAGCAGCATATTCCGGGACTACCAAGAGACCCAGTACTTC.

The CDR3 DNA reads TGTGCCAGCTCACGGACGATAGCGGGATTAAACACCGGGGAGCTGTTTTTT. This codes for CASSRTIAGLNTGELFF. The chain is built from TRBV18 and TRBJ2-2; 8 bases align to TRBD2. The J segment lost 2 bases and the V segment lost 4 bases, leaving 9 bases of the junction unmatched. The CDR3 is 17 amino acids. Looked up from germline, CDR1 is KGHSH and CDR2 is LQKENI.

Turning to this clone: This sample also contains other DNA sequences that code for the same CDR3. This rearrangement joins TRBV19 to TRBJ1-4; the D is unclear. V was clipped by 3 bases and J by 0 bases, with 8 bases between them. The CDR3 is 15 residues long. Germline lookup yields CDR1 LNHDA and CDR2 SQIVND (reference sequence). The CDR3 loop is CASSIGVATNEKLFF. The CDR3 DNA is TGTGCCAGTAGTATCGGAGTTGCAACTAATGAAAAACTGTTTTTT.

The CDR3 DNA reads as TGCGCCAGCAGCCAAGATCCCCTAGCGGGAGATGAGCAGTTCTTC. This sequence encodes CASSQDPLAGDEQFF. The chain uses TRBV4-3 and TRBJ2-1, with 10 bases matching TRBD2. Germline CDR1 LGHNA, CDR2 YSLEER. V was pared by 0 bases and J by 8 bases, with 4 bases of the junction left unmatched. The CDR3 spans 15 residues.

V and J are TRBV6-4 and TRBJ2-3; possible D gene TRBD1, 5 bases. The CDR3 extends over 14 amino acids. Germline lookup yields CDR1 MRHNA and CDR2 SNTAGT. The ends were cut back, 5 bases at V and 0 bases at J, with 9 bases in the middle. CDR3 in amino acids: CASSQGGSTDTQYF. For the CDR3, the DNA is TGTGCCAGCAGTCAGGGCGGAAGCACAGATACGCAGTATTTT.

The rearrangement uses TRBV7-9 and TRBJ2-7; 9 bases match TRBD2. V lost 3 bases and J lost 4; bases outside the gene matches: 4. There are 14 residues in the CDR3. The V gene's germline CDR1 is SEHNR and CDR2 FQNEAQ (reference sequence). The CDR3 DNA follows: TGTGCCAGCAGCTTTAGCGGGAGAGGTTACGAGCAGTACTTC. It is translated as CASSFSGRGYEQYF.

The rearrangement links TRBV28 to TRBJ1-5; D is ambiguous. V gave up 2 bases and J gave up 3 bases, with 8 bases separating them. Germline V CDR1 and CDR2: MDHEN, SYDVKM. There are 14 residues in the CDR3. Written as DNA, the CDR3 is TGTGCCAGCAGTTTAATTGGAGTCAATCAGCCCCAGCATTTT. Amino acid sequence: CASSLIGVNQPQHF.

V gene TRBV19 combines with J gene TRBJ2-7, with 8 bases lining up with TRBD1. The CDR3 has 14 amino acids. After removal of 5 bases from V and 4 bases from J, the junction contained 7 bases not matched to a gene. Germline loops: CDR1 LNHDA, CDR2 SQIVND (reference sequence). This CDR3 reads CASSRTGTGYEQYF. CDR3 bases: TGTGCCAGTAGTCGGACCGGGACAGGTTACGAGCAGTACTTC.

The V call is TRBV6-1, the J call TRBJ2-5; possibly TRBD2 for D (6 bases). The CDR3 extends over 15 amino acids. In germline, CDR1 is MNHNS, CDR2 SASEGT. V was trimmed by 6 bases and J by 3 bases, leaving 17 bases between them. The CDR3 spells CASSPSFWEEETQYF. The DNA of the CDR3 is TGTGCCAGCAGCCCATCCTTCTGGGAGGAAGAGACCCAGTACTTC.

The rearrangement joins TRBV28 to TRBJ1-2; D might be TRBD1 (5 bases). The CDR3 is 12 residues long. V lost 10 bases and J lost 4, with 13 bases in between. Germline CDR1 reads MDHEN; CDR2 reads SYDVKM. Written as DNA, the CDR3 is TGTGCCACCGAAATTGGGGCCTATGGCTACACCTTC. It is translated as CATEIGAYGYTF.

In its sample, this clone was seen once. The same CDR3 can be traced to other DNA sequences in this sample. The chain has TRBV7-2 and TRBJ2-5, with D hard to call. The DNA matches TRBJ2-7 better at its end, which makes the J call doubtful. From germline, CDR1 is SGHTA and CDR2 FQGNSA. This CDR3 spans 11 amino acids. The CDR3 nucleotides are TGTGCCAGCACCTCATCCTACGAGCAGTACTTC. Amino acids: CASTSSYEQYF.

The chain links TRBV7-9 to TRBJ2-1; D unclear. There are 14 residues in the CDR3. V lost 5 bases, J lost 0 bases, and 8 bases lay in between. The germline CDR1 and CDR2 sequences are SEHNR and FQNEAQ (reference sequence). CDR3: CASSPTPSYNEQFF. CDR3 in DNA: TGTGCCAGCAGCCCTACTCCCTCCTACAATGAGCAGTTCTTC.